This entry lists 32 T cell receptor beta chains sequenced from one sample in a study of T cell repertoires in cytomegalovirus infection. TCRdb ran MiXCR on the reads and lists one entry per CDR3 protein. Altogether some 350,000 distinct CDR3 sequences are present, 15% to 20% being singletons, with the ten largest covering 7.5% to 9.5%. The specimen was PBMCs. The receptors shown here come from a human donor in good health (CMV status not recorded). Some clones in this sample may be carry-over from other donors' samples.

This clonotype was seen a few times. This CDR3 reads CASSQRRYTEAFF. Written as DNA, the CDR3 is TGTGCCAGCAGCCAGCGACGGTACACTGAAGCTTTCTTT. The J gene is TRBJ1-1, the V gene TRBV7-8; unclear D gene. This CDR3 spans 13 amino acids. Trimming shortened V by 5 bases and J by 3 bases, and 10 bases separated the two germline ends. The germline gives CDR1 SGHVS, CDR2 FQNEAQ.

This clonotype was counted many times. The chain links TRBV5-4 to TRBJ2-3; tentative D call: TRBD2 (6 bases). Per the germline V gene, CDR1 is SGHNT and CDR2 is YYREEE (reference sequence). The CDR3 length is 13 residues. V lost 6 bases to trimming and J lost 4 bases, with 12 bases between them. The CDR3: CASTRGSSDTQYF. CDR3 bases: TGTGCCAGCACCCGGGGGAGTTCAGATACGCAGTATTTT. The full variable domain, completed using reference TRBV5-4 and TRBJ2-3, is ETGVTQSPTHLIKTRGQQVTLRCSSQSGHNTVSWYQQALGQGPQFIFQYYREEENGRGNFPPRFSGLQFPNYSSELNVNALELDDSALYLCASTRGSSDTQYFGPGTRLTVL.

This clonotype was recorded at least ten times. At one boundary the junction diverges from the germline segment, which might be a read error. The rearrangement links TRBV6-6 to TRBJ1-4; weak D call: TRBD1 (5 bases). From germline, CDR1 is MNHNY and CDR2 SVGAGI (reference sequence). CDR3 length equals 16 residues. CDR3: CASSYYPGSTNEKLFF. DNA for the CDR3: TGTGCCAGCAGCTACTACCCAGGGTCCACTAATGAAAAACTGTTTTTT.

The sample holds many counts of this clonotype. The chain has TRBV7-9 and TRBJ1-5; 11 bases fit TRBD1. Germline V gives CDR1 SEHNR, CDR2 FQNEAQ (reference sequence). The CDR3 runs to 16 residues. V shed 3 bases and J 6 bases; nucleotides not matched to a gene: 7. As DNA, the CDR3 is TGTGCCAGCAGCTTGGGGACAGGGGGAAATGTTCAGCCCCAGCATTTT. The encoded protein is CASSLGTGGNVQPQHF.

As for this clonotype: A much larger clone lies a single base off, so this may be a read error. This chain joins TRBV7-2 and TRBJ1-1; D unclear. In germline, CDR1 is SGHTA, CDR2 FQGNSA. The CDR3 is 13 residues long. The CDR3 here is CASSLEEGTVAFF. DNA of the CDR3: TGTGCCAGCAGCTTAGAGGAGGGAACTGTAGCTTTCTTT.

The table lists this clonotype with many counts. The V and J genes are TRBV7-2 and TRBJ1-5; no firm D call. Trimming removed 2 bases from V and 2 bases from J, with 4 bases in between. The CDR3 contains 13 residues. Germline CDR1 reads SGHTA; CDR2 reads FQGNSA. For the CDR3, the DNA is TGTGCCAGCAGCTTACAGGGCAATCAGCCCCAGCATTTT. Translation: CASSLQGNQPQHF.

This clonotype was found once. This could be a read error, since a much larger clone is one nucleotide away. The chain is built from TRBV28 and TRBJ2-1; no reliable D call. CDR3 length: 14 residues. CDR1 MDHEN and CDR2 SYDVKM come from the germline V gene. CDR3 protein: CASSVRTGSNEQIF. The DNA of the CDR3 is TGTGCCAGCAGTGTCCGGACGGGCTCCAATGAGCAGATCTTC.

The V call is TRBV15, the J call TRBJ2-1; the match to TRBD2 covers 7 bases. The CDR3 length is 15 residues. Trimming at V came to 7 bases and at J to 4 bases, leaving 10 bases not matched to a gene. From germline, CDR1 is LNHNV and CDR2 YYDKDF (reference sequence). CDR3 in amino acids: CATNNAGDLYNEQFF. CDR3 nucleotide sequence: TGTGCCACCAACAATGCGGGAGATTTATACAATGAGCAGTTCTTC.

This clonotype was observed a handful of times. CDR3 region: CAISDSGGDEQFF. As DNA, the CDR3 is TGTGCCATCAGTGATAGCGGGGGGGATGAGCAGTTCTTC. The chain carries TRBV10-3 and TRBJ2-1, with 11 bases fitting TRBD2. The CDR3 is 13 residues long. V trimming: 3 bases; J trimming: 8 bases; junction bases outside the gene matches: 0. Per the germline V gene, CDR1 is ENHRY and CDR2 is SYGVKD.

The CDR3 DNA is TGTGCCAGCAACCCCCCCGGCGGGGGGGTTAATGAGCAGTTCTTC. Translation gives CASNPPGGGVNEQFF. The chain uses TRBV2 and TRBJ2-1; 9 bases align to TRBD2. This CDR3 spans 15 amino acids. The V gene's germline CDR1 is SNHLY and CDR2 FYNNEI. J lost 7 bases, V lost 7 bases, and 11 bases had no gene match.

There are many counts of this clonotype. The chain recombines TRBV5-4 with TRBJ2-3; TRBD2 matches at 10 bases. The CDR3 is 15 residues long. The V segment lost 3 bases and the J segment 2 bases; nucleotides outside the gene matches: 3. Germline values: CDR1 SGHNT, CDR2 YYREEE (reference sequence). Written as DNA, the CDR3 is TGTGCCAGCAGCTCCAGCGGGGGGGCCACAGATACGCAGTATTTT. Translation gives CASSSSGGATDTQYF. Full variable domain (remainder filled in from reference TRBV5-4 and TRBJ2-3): ETGVTQSPTHLIKTRGQQVTLRCSSQSGHNTVSWYQQALGQGPQFIFQYYREEENGRGNFPPRFSGLQFPNYSSELNVNALELDDSALYLCASSSSGGATDTQYFGPGTRLTVL.

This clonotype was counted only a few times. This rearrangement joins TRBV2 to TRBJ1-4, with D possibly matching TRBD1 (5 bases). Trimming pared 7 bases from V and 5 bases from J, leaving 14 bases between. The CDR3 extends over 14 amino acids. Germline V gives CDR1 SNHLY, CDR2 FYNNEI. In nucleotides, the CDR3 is TGTGCCAGCACCCGGGACGGAGAAAATGAAAAACTGTTTTTT. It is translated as CASTRDGENEKLFF.

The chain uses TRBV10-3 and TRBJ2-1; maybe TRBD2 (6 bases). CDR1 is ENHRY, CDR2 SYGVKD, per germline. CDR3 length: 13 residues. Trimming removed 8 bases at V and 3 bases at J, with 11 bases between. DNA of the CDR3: TGTGCCATCGCCCCAGCGGGCTACAATGAGCAGTTCTTC. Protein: CAIAPAGYNEQFF.

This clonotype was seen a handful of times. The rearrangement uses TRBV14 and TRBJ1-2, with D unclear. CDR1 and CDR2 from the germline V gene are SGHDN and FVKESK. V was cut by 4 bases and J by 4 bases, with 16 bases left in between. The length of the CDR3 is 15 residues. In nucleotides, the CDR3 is TGTGCCAGCAGCCCAGTGGGATTTACGGGCTATGGCTACACCTTC. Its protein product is CASSPVGFTGYGYTF. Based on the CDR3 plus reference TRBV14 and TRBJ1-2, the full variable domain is EAGVTQFPSHSVIEKGQTVTLRCDPISGHDNLYWYRRVMGKEIKFLLHFVKESKQDESGMPNNRFLAERTGGTYSTLKVQPAELEDSGVYFCASSPVGFTGYGYTFGSGTRLTVV.

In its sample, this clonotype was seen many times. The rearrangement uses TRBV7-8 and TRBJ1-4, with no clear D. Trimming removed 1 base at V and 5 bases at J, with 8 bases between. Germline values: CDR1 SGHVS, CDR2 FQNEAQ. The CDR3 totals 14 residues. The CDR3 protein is CASSLVGQNEKLFF. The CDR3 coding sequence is TGTGCCAGCAGCTTAGTTGGGCAGAATGAAAAACTGTTTTTT.

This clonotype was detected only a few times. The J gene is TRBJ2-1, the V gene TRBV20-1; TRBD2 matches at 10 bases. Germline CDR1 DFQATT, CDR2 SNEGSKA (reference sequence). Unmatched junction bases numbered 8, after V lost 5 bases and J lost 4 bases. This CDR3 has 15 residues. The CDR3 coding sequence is TGCAGTGCTCCCGGACTAGCGGTGGCTTACAATGAGCAGTTCTTC. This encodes CSAPGLAVAYNEQFF.

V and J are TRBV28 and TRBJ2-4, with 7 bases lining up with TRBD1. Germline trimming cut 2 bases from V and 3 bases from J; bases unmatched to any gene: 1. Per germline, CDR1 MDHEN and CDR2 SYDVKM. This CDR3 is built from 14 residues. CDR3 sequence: CASSLPGGKNIQYF. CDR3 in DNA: TGTGCCAGCAGTTTACCAGGGGGCAAAAACATTCAGTACTTC.

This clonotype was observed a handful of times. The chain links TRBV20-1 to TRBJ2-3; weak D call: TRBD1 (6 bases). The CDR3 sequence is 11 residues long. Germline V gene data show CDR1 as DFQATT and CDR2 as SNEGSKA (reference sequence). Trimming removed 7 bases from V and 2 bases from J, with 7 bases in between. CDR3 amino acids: CSGQATDTQYF. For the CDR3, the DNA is TGCAGTGGACAGGCCACAGATACGCAGTATTTT.

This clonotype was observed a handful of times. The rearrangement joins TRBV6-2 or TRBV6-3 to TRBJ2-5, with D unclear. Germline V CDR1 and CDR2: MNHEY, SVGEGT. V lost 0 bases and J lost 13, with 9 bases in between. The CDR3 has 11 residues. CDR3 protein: CASSYSRSAYF. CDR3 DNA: TGTGCCAGCAGTTACTCCAGGTCGGCGTACTTC.

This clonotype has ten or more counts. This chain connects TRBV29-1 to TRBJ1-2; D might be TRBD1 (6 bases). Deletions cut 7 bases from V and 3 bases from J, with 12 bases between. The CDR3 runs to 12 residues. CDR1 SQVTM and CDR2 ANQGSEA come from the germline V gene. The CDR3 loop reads CSATPGDYGYTF. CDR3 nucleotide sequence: TGCAGCGCCACGCCAGGGGACTATGGCTACACCTTC.

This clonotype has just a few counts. The CDR3 is CASRGGWTSGSSYNEQFF. In nucleotides, the CDR3 is TGTGCCAGCAGGGGGGGGTGGACTAGCGGTAGCTCCTACAATGAGCAGTTCTTC. The gene calls are TRBV2 and TRBJ2-1, with 10 bases fitting TRBD2. Germline-derived CDR1 and CDR2 are SNHLY and FYNNEI. Unmatched junction bases numbered 11, after V lost 6 bases and J lost 0 bases. This CDR3 is built from 18 residues. Using reference TRBV2 and TRBJ2-1 for the parts outside the CDR3, the full variable domain is EPEVTQTPSHQVTQMGQEVILRCVPISNHLYFYWYRQILGQKVEFLVSFYNNEISEKSEIFDDQFSVERPDGSNFTLKIRSTKLEDSAMYFCASRGGWTSGSSYNEQFFGPGTRLTVL.

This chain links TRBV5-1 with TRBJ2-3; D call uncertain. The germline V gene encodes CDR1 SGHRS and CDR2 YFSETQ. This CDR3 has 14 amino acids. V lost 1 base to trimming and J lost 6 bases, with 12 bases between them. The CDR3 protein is CASSLLGLGDTQYF. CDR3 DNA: TGCGCCAGCAGCTTGTTGGGTCTCGGGGATACGCAGTATTTT.

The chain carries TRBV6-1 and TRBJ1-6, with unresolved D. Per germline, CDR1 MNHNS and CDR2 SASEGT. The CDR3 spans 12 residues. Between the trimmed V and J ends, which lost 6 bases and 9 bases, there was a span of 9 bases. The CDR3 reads CASSSGASPLHF. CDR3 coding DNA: TGTGCCAGCAGCTCGGGCGCTTCACCCCTCCACTTT.

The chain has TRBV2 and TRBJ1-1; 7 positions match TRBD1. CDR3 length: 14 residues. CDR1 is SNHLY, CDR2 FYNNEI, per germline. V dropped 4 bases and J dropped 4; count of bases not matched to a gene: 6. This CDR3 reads CASSVWQGGTEAFF. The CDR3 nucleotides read TGTGCCAGCAGTGTTTGGCAGGGGGGCACTGAAGCTTTCTTT. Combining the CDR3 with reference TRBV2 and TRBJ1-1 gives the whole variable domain EPEVTQTPSHQVTQMGQEVILRCVPISNHLYFYWYRQILGQKVEFLVSFYNNEISEKSEIFDDQFSVERPDGSNFTLKIRSTKLEDSAMYFCASSVWQGGTEAFFGQGTRLTVV.

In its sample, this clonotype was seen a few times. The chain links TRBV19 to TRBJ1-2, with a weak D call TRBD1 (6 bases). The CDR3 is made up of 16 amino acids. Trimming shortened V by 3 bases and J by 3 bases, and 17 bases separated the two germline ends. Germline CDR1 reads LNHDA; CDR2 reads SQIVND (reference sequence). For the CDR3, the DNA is TGTGCCAGTAGTATCCTTGGGGGCATCCTAGACTATGGCTACACCTTC. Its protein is CASSILGGILDYGYTF.

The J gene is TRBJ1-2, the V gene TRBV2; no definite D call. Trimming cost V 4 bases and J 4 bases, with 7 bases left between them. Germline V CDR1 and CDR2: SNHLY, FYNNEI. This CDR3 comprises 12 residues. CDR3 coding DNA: TGTGCCAGCAGTGGAGGCACCTATGGCTACACCTTC. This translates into CASSGGTYGYTF.

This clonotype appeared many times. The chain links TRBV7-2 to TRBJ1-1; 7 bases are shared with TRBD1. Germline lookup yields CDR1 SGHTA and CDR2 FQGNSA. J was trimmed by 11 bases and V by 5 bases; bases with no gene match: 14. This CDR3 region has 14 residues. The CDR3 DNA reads TGTGCCAGCAGCCTTCTACTACCAGGGGGGGACGCTTTCTTT. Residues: CASSLLLPGGDAFF.

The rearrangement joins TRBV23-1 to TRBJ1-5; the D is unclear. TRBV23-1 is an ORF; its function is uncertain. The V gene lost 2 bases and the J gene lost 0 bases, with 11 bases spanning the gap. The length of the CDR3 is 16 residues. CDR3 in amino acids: CASSQPRRFSNQPQHF. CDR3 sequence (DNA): TGCGCCAGCAGTCAACCCAGACGGTTTAGCAATCAGCCCCAGCATTTT.

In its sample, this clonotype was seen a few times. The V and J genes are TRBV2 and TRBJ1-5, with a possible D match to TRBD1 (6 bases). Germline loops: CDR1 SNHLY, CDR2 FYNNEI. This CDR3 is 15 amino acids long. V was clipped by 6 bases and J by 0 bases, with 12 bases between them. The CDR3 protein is CASRYRAHSNQPQHF. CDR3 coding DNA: TGTGCCAGCAGATACAGGGCCCATAGCAATCAGCCCCAGCATTTT.

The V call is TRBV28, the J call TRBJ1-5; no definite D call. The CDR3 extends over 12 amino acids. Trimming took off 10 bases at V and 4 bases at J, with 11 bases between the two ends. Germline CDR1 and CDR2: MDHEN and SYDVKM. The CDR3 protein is CAIARANQPQHF. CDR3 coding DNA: TGTGCCATCGCCAGAGCAAATCAGCCCCAGCATTTT.

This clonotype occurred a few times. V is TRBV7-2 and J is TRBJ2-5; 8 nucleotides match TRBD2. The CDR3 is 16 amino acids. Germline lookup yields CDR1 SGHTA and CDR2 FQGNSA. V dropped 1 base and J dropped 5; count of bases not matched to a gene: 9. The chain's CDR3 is CASSLDRGGLGETQYF. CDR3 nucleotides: TGTGCCAGCAGCTTAGATCGGGGGGGACTAGGGGAGACCCAGTACTTC.

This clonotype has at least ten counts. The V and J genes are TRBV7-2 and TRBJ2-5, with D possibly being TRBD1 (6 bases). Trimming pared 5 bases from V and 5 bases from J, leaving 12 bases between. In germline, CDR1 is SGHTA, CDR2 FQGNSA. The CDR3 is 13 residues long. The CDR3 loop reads CASSVGARETQYF. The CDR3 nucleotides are TGTGCCAGCAGCGTGGGGGCGCGGGAGACCCAGTACTTC.